Listed below are T cell receptor beta chains from one sample, sequenced in a study of T cell clonotyping in hematopoietic cell transplantation. Method: immunoSEQ multiplex PCR; TCRdb's copy keeps in-frame clones and lacks some. The sample lists over 25,000 clones, about 94% occurring once. The sequenced material came from peripheral blood mononuclear cells. The receptors were sampled from a man aged 45-60 years in good health. Some clones in this sample may be carry-over from other donors' samples. Each CDR3 is given with its conserved first and last residue. The D gene is left open where the match is weak. The size field is filled for only some rows; it gives once, few, many or a size class.

j_call | v_call | d_call | clone_size | cdr3_aa | cdr3_nt
TRBJ2-7 | TRBV7-6 | . | . | CASSLAKGFYEQYF | TGTGCCAGCAGCTTAGCGAAGGGATTCTACGAGCAGTACTTC
TRBJ1-5 | TRBV25-1 | . | . | CASSESVGGNQPQHF | TGTGCCAGCAGTGAATCGGTTGGGGGGAATCAGCCCCAGCATTTT
TRBJ1-2 | TRBV20-1 | . | . | CSARLTGGYTF | TGCAGTGCTAGACTGACGGGAGGCTACACCTTC
TRBJ2-3 | TRBV9 | . | . | CASSPSVGDTQYF | TGTGCCAGCAGCCCGAGTGTGGGAGATACGCAGTATTTT
TRBJ1-1 | TRBV29-1 | . | . | CSVESSDTEAFF | TGCAGCGTTGAGTCCTCGGACACTGAAGCTTTCTTT
TRBJ2-7 | TRBV19 | . | . | CASTPRGQGYEQYF | TGTGCCAGTACCCCCCGCGGGCAGGGCTACGAGCAGTACTTC
TRBJ2-1 | TRBV10-3 | . | . | CAISDELQRRGQFF | TGTGCCATCAGTGATGAGCTACAACGGAGGGGGCAGTTCTTC
TRBJ1-6 | TRBV5-1 | . | . | CASSLMGTMDSPLHF | TGCGCCAGCAGCTTGATGGGGACGATGGATTCACCCCTCCACTTT
TRBJ1-1 | TRBV9 | TRBD1 | . | CASSVQGQTEAFF | TGTGCCAGCAGCGTGCAGGGACAGACTGAAGCTTTCTTT
TRBJ1-3 | TRBV21-1 | . | . | CASIGVFTIYF | TGTGCCAGCATCGGAGTCTTCACCATATATTTT
TRBJ2-6 | TRBV19 | . | . | CASSRDTPQVAGANVLTF | TGTGCCAGTAGTAGGGACACTCCCCAAGTCGCTGGGGCCAACGTCCTGACTTTC
TRBJ1-5 | TRBV11-2 | . | . | CASSEDGYSNQPQHF | TGTGCCAGCAGCGAAGACGGATATAGCAATCAGCCCCAGCATTTT
TRBJ1-1 | TRBV7-6 | . | . | CASSRGQNTEAFF | TGTGCCAGCAGCAGGGGACAGAACACTGAAGCTTTCTTT
TRBJ2-1 | TRBV6-4 | . | . | CASSGSPAGEQFF | TGTGCCAGCAGCGGGTCTCCTGCGGGTGAGCAGTTCTTC
TRBJ1-2 | TRBV5-4 | TRBD1 | . | CASSFKRQGYGYTF | TGTGCCAGCAGCTTCAAGAGACAGGGATATGGCTACACCTTC
TRBJ2-7 | TRBV5-5 | . | . | CASSFGSSSYEQYF | TGTGCCAGCAGCTTCGGTTCTAGTTCCTACGAGCAGTACTTC
TRBJ1-1 | TRBV15 | TRBD1 | . | CATSTRQGEVAFF | TGTGCCACCAGCACCCGACAGGGAGAGGTAGCTTTCTTT
TRBJ2-7 | TRBV6-5 | . | once | CASSYTLGLEQYF | TGTGCCAGCAGTTACACCCTGGGTCTTGAGCAGTACTTC
TRBJ1-1 | TRBV5-8 | . | . | CASSLGREAFF | TGTGCCAGCAGCTTGGGTCGTGAAGCTTTCTTT
TRBJ2-2 | TRBV6-5 | . | . | CASSYKDRVNTGELFF | TGTGCCAGCAGTTACAAGGACAGAGTGAACACCGGGGAGCTGTTTTTT
TRBJ2-7 | TRBV15 | . | . | CATSREGGSYEQYF | TGTGCCACCAGCAGAGAAGGGGGCTCCTACGAGCAGTACTTC
TRBJ1-1 | TRBV5-6 | TRBD1 | . | CASSRLGTGKNEAFF | TGTGCCAGCAGCAGACTAGGGACAGGCAAAAATGAAGCTTTCTTT
TRBJ1-1 | TRBV5-8 | TRBD1 | . | CASSAGQGSYTEAFF | TGTGCCAGCAGCGCGGGACAGGGATCGTACACTGAAGCTTTCTTT
TRBJ1-2 | TRBV6-5 | TRBD1 | . | CASSQTGVVYGYTF | TGTGCCAGCAGCCAAACAGGGGTCGTCTATGGCTACACCTTC
TRBJ1-5 | TRBV6-1 | . | once | CASSSTLGQPQHF | TGTGCCAGCAGTTCCACGTTAGGCCAGCCCCAGCATTTT
TRBJ2-7 | TRBV6-5 | TRBD1 | . | CASSYYDGQGTYEQYF | TGTGCCAGCAGTTACTACGATGGACAGGGGACCTACGAGCAGTACTTC
TRBJ1-4 | TRBV14 | . | . | CASSQDSWEGEDEKLFF | TGTGCCAGCAGCCAAGATTCTTGGGAAGGGGAGGATGAAAAACTGTTTTTT
TRBJ2-3 | TRBV11-1 | TRBD1 | . | CASSRDSYTDTQYF | TGTGCCAGCAGCAGGGACAGCTACACAGATACGCAGTATTTT
TRBJ2-2 | TRBV7-2 | TRBD2 | . | CASRPRLAGEDGELFF | TGTGCCAGCAGGCCCCGGCTAGCGGGGGAAGACGGGGAGCTGTTTTTT
TRBJ2-7 | TRBV5-6 | TRBD1 | . | CASDKTGGPVDEQYF | TGTGCCAGCGATAAGACAGGGGGACCGGTCGACGAGCAGTACTTC
TRBJ2-4 | TRBV4-2 | TRBD1 | . | CASSPTGGANIQYF | TGTGCCAGCAGCCCGACAGGGGGCGCGAACATTCAGTACTTC
TRBJ1-6 | TRBV30 | . | . | CAWSEQPSSPLHF | TGTGCCTGGAGTGAACAGCCAAGTTCACCCCTCCACTTT
TRBJ2-1 | TRBV28 | . | . | CASSPLGRHNEQFF | TGTGCCAGCAGTCCCCTCGGAAGGCACAATGAGCAGTTCTTC
TRBJ1-6 | TRBV11-1 | . | once | CASSFTGTTFNSPLHF | TGTGCCAGCAGCTTCACCGGGACCACCTTTAATTCACCCCTCCACTTT
TRBJ1-5 | TRBV6-1 | . | few | CASSVNRQVSNQPQHF | TGTGCCAGCAGTGTAAACCGACAGGTTAGCAATCAGCCCCAGCATTTT
TRBJ1-5 | TRBV2 | TRBD1 | . | CASSGQGNQPQHF | TGTGCCAGCAGCGGACAGGGAAATCAGCCCCAGCATTTT
TRBJ1-4 | TRBV5-5 | . | . | CASRARGFVNEKLFF | TGTGCCAGCAGAGCCCGGGGGTTTGTCAATGAAAAACTGTTTTTT
TRBJ1-2 | TRBV30 | TRBD1 | . | CAWSPGQETNF | TGTGCCTGGAGTCCGGGACAGGAGACGAACTTC
TRBJ2-2 | TRBV2 | . | . | CASRRTLNTGELFF | TGTGCCAGCAGAAGGACACTGAACACCGGGGAGCTGTTTTTT
TRBJ2-7 | TRBV29-1 | TRBD1 | . | CSVNLPRDRYTYEQYF | TGCAGCGTCAACCTCCCCCGGGACAGATATACCTACGAGCAGTACTTC
TRBJ2-3 | TRBV7-2 | TRBD2 | . | CASSRWTSGADTQYF | TGTGCCAGCAGCAGATGGACTAGCGGGGCAGATACGCAGTATTTT
TRBJ2-7 | TRBV25-1 | . | . | CASSAGHEQYF | TGTGCCAGCAGTGCGGGCCACGAGCAGTACTTC
TRBJ2-7 | TRBV7-2 | . | . | CASSHRGPYEQYF | TGTGCCAGCAGCCATCGGGGGCCTTACGAGCAGTACTTC
TRBJ1-2 | TRBV29-1 | TRBD1 | . | CSGNLKGADGYTF | TGCAGCGGGAACCTGAAGGGGGCAGATGGCTACACCTTC
TRBJ2-7 | TRBV7-2 | . | . | CASSLGTGGNYEQYF | TGTGCCAGCAGCTTAGGAACGGGCGGGAACTACGAGCAGTACTTC
TRBJ1-1 | TRBV6-5 | TRBD1 | once | CASSSTGQGSEAFF | TGTGCCAGCAGTTCAACGGGACAGGGCTCTGAAGCTTTCTTT
TRBJ2-7 | TRBV10-3 | . | . | CAIKGEASYEQYF | TGTGCCATCAAAGGAGAAGCTTCCTACGAGCAGTACTTC
TRBJ1-1 | TRBV7-8 | . | . | CASSLGQWNTEAFF | TGTGCCAGCAGCTTAGGACAGTGGAACACTGAAGCTTTCTTT
TRBJ2-1 | TRBV5-6 | TRBD2 | once | CASTRRTSGGNEQFF | TGTGCCAGCACCCGGCGGACTAGCGGAGGCAATGAGCAGTTCTTC
TRBJ2-7 | TRBV6-1 | TRBD1 | . | CASSDEPRDRAPLGQYF | TGTGCCAGCAGTGATGAACCGAGGGACAGAGCTCCCCTGGGGCAGTACTTC
TRBJ1-4 | TRBV5-4 | TRBD1 | . | CASSLGGTGVEKLFF | TGTGCCAGCAGCTTGGGCGGGACAGGGGTTGAAAAACTGTTTTTT
TRBJ2-6 | TRBV15 | . | . | CATSPPRGSGANVLTF | TGTGCCACCAGCCCTCCTCGGGGGTCCGGGGCCAACGTCCTGACTTTC
TRBJ1-5 | TRBV6-5 | . | . | CASRGQLSNQPQHF | TGTGCCAGCAGAGGACAGCTGAGCAATCAGCCCCAGCATTTT
TRBJ1-6 | TRBV5-4 | . | . | CASSFDYNSPLHF | TGTGCCAGCAGCTTTGACTATAATTCACCCCTCCACTTT
TRBJ2-5 | TRBV7-8 | . | . | CASRRTVQETQYF | TGTGCCAGCAGACGGACAGTCCAAGAGACCCAGTACTTC